The rows below give T cell receptor beta chains drawn from one sample of a study of human T cells and chemical hapten exposure. TCRdb recomputed calls from the RACE reads with MiXCR, one row per CDR3 protein. Of 55,000 to 85,000 distinct CDR3 sequences listed, 9.8% are singletons. The sequencing used whole blood, collected in connection with sensitization to the hapten diphenylcyclopropenone (DPC). The receptors were sampled from a woman in her thirties or forties with alopecia areata. Some clones in this sample may be carry-over from other donors' samples. Both conserved end residues are part of each CDR3. D genes are given only for firm matches. Some rows mark clone size as missing; the rest say once, few, many or name a class of expanded clone.

CDR3 protein	CDR3 DNA	V gene	CDR3 length	clone size	D gene	J gene
CASSATGGRETQYF	TGTGCCAGCAGTGCGACAGGGGGACGAGAGACCCAGTACTTC	TRBV27	14	many	TRBD1	TRBJ2-5
CASSKVDWGDTLVTGELFF	TGTGCCAGCAGCAAAGTTGATTGGGGGGACACCCTAGTCACCGGGGAGCTGTTTTTT	TRBV21-1	19	many	.	TRBJ2-2
CSPSGGTGGRRTEAFF	TGCAGCCCTAGCGGTGGGACAGGGGGCAGGCGAACTGAAGCTTTCTTT	TRBV20-1	16	.	TRBD1	TRBJ1-1
CASSLITSLGALHF	TGTGCCAGCAGCTTGATAACATCGTTAGGGGCCCTCCACTTT	TRBV7-2	14	.	.	TRBJ1-6
CASSRGQALPIYTF	TGTGCCAGCAGCCGGGGACAGGCCCTACCAATCTACACCTTC	TRBV7-2	14	many	TRBD1	TRBJ1-2
CASSLLGYRRVF	TGTGCCAGCAGTCTCCTGGGGTACAGGAGGGTCTTC	TRBV7-2	12	few	.	TRBJ1-2
CASSMGLAYEQYF	TGTGCCAGTAGTATGGGGCTCGCCTACGAGCAGTACTTC	TRBV19	13	many	.	TRBJ2-7
CASSQGRQGFGTYGYTF	TGTGCCAGCAGCCAAGGGAGGCAGGGTTTTGGGACCTATGGCTACACCTTC	TRBV4-2	17	many	.	TRBJ1-2
CSAVQRRGYQPQHF	TGCAGTGCTGTACAGCGTAGGGGTTATCAGCCCCAGCATTTT	TRBV20-1	14	.	.	TRBJ1-5
CASCTLTGTPRGTEAFF	TGTGCCAGCTGTACGCTGACAGGGACCCCCAGGGGAACTGAAGCTTTCTTT	TRBV6-6	17	medium-sized	TRBD1	TRBJ1-1